In its sample, the clone carrying this T cell receptor beta chain is medium-sized (0.01 to 0.1%). Its antigen is undetermined. No cell sorting was done before RNA was extracted from the tissue. Germline V gene data show CDR1 as ENHRY and CDR2 as SYGVKD. Trimming took 6 bases from V and 4 from J; bases not matched to a gene: 9. The CDR3 sequence is 17 residues long. Three rounds of nested PCR, following a modified ARM-PCR protocol, produced the TCRbeta library. TCRdb redid the calling of the multiplex PCR reads with MiXCR, one entry per CDR3 protein. The sample contains about 120,000 distinct CDR3 sequences, approximately 84% of which appear only once. The data derive from a study of tumor and adjacent non-tumor tissue in lung cancer. Study summary: The cohort had around twelve adenocarcinoma, a couple of squamous cell and 1 small cell patients. General study findings and limits: Significantly higher TCR diversity was found in tumor than normal lung.

This receptor was taken from a man in his 70s with non-small cell lung cancer. Material: lung tumor tissue. The chain couples TRBV10-3 to TRBJ2-7; 16 bases agree with TRBD2. CDR3 in DNA: TGTGCCATCAGGGGGACTAGCGGGAGGGCTTCATCGTACGAGCAGTACTTC. Translation: CAIRGTSGRASSYEQYF.